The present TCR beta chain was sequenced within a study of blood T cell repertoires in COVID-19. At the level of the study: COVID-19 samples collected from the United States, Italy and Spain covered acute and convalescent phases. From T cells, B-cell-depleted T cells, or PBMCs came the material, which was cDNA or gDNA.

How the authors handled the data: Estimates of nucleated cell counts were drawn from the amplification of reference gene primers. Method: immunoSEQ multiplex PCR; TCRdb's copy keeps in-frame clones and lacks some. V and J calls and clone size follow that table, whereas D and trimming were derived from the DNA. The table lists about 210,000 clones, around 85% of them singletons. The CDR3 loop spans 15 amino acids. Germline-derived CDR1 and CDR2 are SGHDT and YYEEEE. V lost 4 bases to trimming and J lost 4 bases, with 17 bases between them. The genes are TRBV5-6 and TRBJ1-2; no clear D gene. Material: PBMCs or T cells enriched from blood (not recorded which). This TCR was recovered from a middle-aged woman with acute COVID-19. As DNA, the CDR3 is TGTGCCAGCAGCCAGGCCGTGGGCGAAGGCTATGGCTACACCTTC. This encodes CASSQAVGEGYGYTF.